This TCR beta chain appears in the sequencing data of a study of blood T cell repertoires in COVID-19. CDR1 and CDR2 (germline): SNHLY, FYNNEI. Trimming removed 6 bases from V and 7 bases from J; junction bases left unmatched: 11. This CDR3 comprises 14 residues. Data came from immunoSEQ multiplex PCR; TCRdb stores just in-frame clones and leaves some out. Counted here are 200,000 to 250,000 clones, 92% occurring once; the ten biggest clones make up 1.2%. The chain employs TRBV2 and TRBJ2-5; 7 bases fit TRBD1. Sequencing was done on a sample of peripheral blood. This clonotype originated in a man aged 25 to 40 with acute or convalescent COVID-19. The CDR3 loop is CASRAQGSSGTQYF. For the CDR3, the DNA is TGTGCCAGCAGGGCACAGGGGAGCTCGGGGACCCAGTACTTC.